The rows below give T cell receptor beta chains drawn from one sample of a study of shared clonotypes between healthy human individuals. Some clones are missing from TCRdb's copy, which holds only in-frame ones; the method was immunoSEQ multiplex PCR. The sample includes millions of clones, roughly 94% seen only once; the top ten take 0.13%. The sequencing sample was made of naive CD4+ T cells sorted from blood. These receptors originate from a man between 18 and 29 years old in good health. The CDR3 runs from the conserved cysteine through the conserved F or W. D genes are given only for firm matches. The size entry is marked missing in some rows and otherwise reads once, few, many or a size class.

v_gene,j_gene,d_gene,abundance,CDR3aa,CDR3nt
TRBV7-9,TRBJ1-3,NA,NA,CASSFTGSNTIYF,TGTGCCAGCAGCTTTACCGGGTCCAACACCATATATTTT
TRBV6-6,TRBJ1-6,NA,NA,CASRTGDSPLHF,TGTGCCAGCAGAACGGGGGATTCACCCCTCCACTTT
TRBV7-2,TRBJ2-5,TRBD1,NA,CASSLVRTGDSEYF,TGTGCCAGCAGCTTAGTTCGGACAGGGGACTCAGAGTACTTC
TRBV6-1,TRBJ1-3,NA,NA,CASSSGTLGNTIYF,TGTGCCAGCAGTTCCGGGACCCTTGGAAACACCATATATTTT
TRBV5-1,TRBJ1-2,NA,NA,CASSPGIYGYTF,TGCGCCAGCAGCCCTGGGATTTATGGCTACACCTTC
TRBV7-2,TRBJ2-5,NA,NA,CASSPMSETQYF,TGTGCCAGCAGCCCGATGTCAGAGACCCAGTACTTC
TRBV5-6,TRBJ1-1,TRBD1,once,CASSPPQGGLNTEAFF,TGTGCCAGCAGCCCACCCCAGGGGGGACTGAACACTGAAGCTTTCTTT
TRBV5-1,TRBJ2-1,TRBD2,NA,CASSPRTSGTLNEQFF,TGCGCCAGCAGCCCTCGGACTAGCGGGACCCTAAATGAGCAGTTCTTC
TRBV10-3,TRBJ2-1,NA,once,CAISSRGPDNEQFF,TGTGCCATCAGTAGTAGAGGGCCCGACAATGAGCAGTTCTTC
TRBV19,TRBJ2-4,TRBD2,NA,CASSPLGTSGGIAKNIQYF,TGTGCCAGTAGTCCCTTGGGGACTAGCGGGGGGATAGCCAAAAACATTCAGTACTTC
TRBV11-3,TRBJ2-7,TRBD1,NA,CASSRTGGTYEQYF,TGTGCCAGCAGCCGGACAGGGGGAACCTACGAGCAGTACTTC
TRBV2,TRBJ1-2,TRBD1,NA,CASREDRGTNYGYTF,TGTGCCAGCAGGGAGGACAGGGGGACAAACTATGGCTACACCTTC
TRBV6-1,TRBJ2-7,NA,NA,CASSEFGPGEGYF,TGTGCCAGCAGTGAATTTGGCCCTGGTGAGGGGTACTTC
TRBV10-1,TRBJ2-4,TRBD1,NA,CASSDRGPENIQYF,TGCGCCAGCAGTGACAGGGGGCCCGAAAACATTCAGTACTTC
TRBV7-2,TRBJ2-6,NA,NA,CASSDYGANVLTF,TGTGCCAGCAGCGACTATGGGGCCAACGTCCTGACTTTC
TRBV6-4,TRBJ2-5,NA,NA,CASSGTEQETQYF,TGTGCCAGCAGTGGGACAGAACAAGAGACCCAGTACTTC
TRBV5-5,TRBJ1-3,NA,NA,CASSLDLTGSGNTIYF,TGTGCCAGCAGCTTGGATCTTACAGGCTCTGGAAACACCATATATTTT
TRBV28,TRBJ1-6,NA,NA,CASSLNRGPRSGSPLHF,TGTGCCAGCAGTTTAAATCGTGGGCCAAGATCCGGATCACCCCTCCACTTT
TRBV7-9,TRBJ2-5,NA,once,CASRKSSAQETQYF,TGTGCCAGCAGGAAGAGCAGTGCCCAAGAGACCCAGTACTTC
TRBV5-1,TRBJ1-1,NA,NA,CASSLEGPPGTEAFF,TGCGCCAGCAGCTTGGAAGGGCCGCCGGGGACTGAAGCTTTCTTT
TRBV7-6,TRBJ2-2,TRBD2,NA,CASSLGRGGNTGELFF,TGTGCCAGCAGCTTAGGACGCGGGGGTAATACCGGGGAGCTGTTTTTT
TRBV5-4,TRBJ2-7,TRBD2,NA,CASSSGLAGERVYF,TGTGCCAGCAGCTCGGGACTAGCGGGGGAGAGAGTGTACTTC
TRBV29-1,TRBJ2-2,NA,NA,CSVVVILRATNTGELFF,TGCAGCGTTGTAGTAATTTTGCGAGCTACGAACACCGGGGAGCTGTTTTTT
TRBV5-4,TRBJ1-1,NA,NA,CASTPPENTEAFF,TGTGCCAGCACCCCCCCCGAGAACACTGAAGCTTTCTTT
TRBV7-2,TRBJ2-7,TRBD2,NA,CASSLLSGVVYEQYF,TGTGCCAGCAGCTTACTAAGCGGGGTAGTTTACGAGCAGTACTTC
TRBV21-1,TRBJ1-5,NA,NA,CASSKGEVFGRVDQPQHF,TGTGCCAGCAGCAAAGGGGAGGTGTTCGGCAGGGTCGATCAGCCCCAGCATTTT